Shown below are 14 T cell receptor beta chains from a single sample sequenced in a study of CD8 T cells in Susac syndrome. RNA totalling about 0.5 to 1 ug underwent reverse transcription with random hexamers. TCRdb used MiXCR to reprocess the immunoSEQ multiplex PCR reads, holding one entry per CDR3 protein. The table includes some 240,000 distinct CDR3 sequences, almost 97% detected once. Material for sequencing was CD4+ T cells from PBMCs. These receptor sequences come from a human donor with Susac syndrome.

DNA of the CDR3: TGCGCCAGTAACCCCGGGCCCCAGGGGTATGGCTACACCTTC. This encodes CASNPGPQGYGYTF. V usage is TRBV5-1 and J usage is TRBJ1-2; D possibly corresponds to TRBD1 (6 bases). Germline loops: CDR1 SGHRS, CDR2 YFSETQ. The CDR3 has 14 amino acids. The ends were cut back, 8 bases at V and 5 bases at J, with 19 bases in the middle.

The CDR3 DNA reads as TGTGCCAGCAGGGGGACAGGGAACACCGGGGAGCTGTTTTTT. It codes for CASRGTGNTGELFF. The chain uses TRBV9 and TRBJ2-2, with 8 positions matching TRBD1. Germline assignment: CDR1 SGDLS and CDR2 YYNGEE. The CDR3 is 14 amino acids. V lost 5 bases, J lost 1 base, and 1 base stayed unmatched. The full variable domain, rest sourced from reference TRBV9 and TRBJ2-2, is DSGVTQTPKHLITATGQRVTLRCSPRSGDLSVYWYQQSLDQGLQFLIQYYNGEERAKGNILERFSAQQFPDLHSELNLSSLELGDSALYFCASRGTGNTGELFFGEGSRLTVL.

The CDR3 DNA reads TGTGCCAGCAGCTTAGGATATGACAGGGGGAGTTGGCCCCAGCATTTT. It codes for CASSLGYDRGSWPQHF. This sequence joins TRBV13 and TRBJ1-5, with 9 bases aligning to TRBD1. The V and J ends lost 0 bases and 9 bases, in that order; junction bases with no gene match: 9. Germline values: CDR1 PRHDT, CDR2 FYEKMQ (reference sequence). The CDR3 runs 16 residues.

The chain has TRBV7-2 and TRBJ2-1; TRBD1 might be the D (5 bases). The germline V gene encodes CDR1 SGHTA and CDR2 FQGNSA. The CDR3 length is 11 residues. Trimming left V 5 bases short and J 10 bases short, with 9 bases between. CDR3 region: CASSPDREQFF. CDR3 DNA sequence: TGTGCCAGCAGCCCAGACAGAGAGCAGTTCTTC. Filled out from reference TRBV7-2 and TRBJ2-1, the complete variable domain reads GAGVSQSPSNKVTEKGKDVELRCDPISGHTALYWYRQSLGQGLEFLIYFQGNSAPDKSGLPSDRFSAERTGGSVSTLTIQRTQQEDSAVYLCASSPDREQFFGPGTRLTVL.

This chain uses TRBV20-1 with TRBJ2-3; 7 bases line up with TRBD2. Germline CDR1 is DFQATT and CDR2 is SNEGSKA (reference sequence). CDR3 length equals 13 residues. V shed 5 bases, J shed 3 bases, and the junction held 5 bases outside the gene matches. CDR3 nucleotides: TGCAGTGCTGGGTCGGGAGGAACAGATACGCAGTATTTT. Protein: CSAGSGGTDTQYF.

The chain is built from TRBV20-1 and TRBJ1-2; a weak D match, TRBD1 (6 bases). Trimming stripped 6 bases from V and 10 bases from J, with 15 bases between. The CDR3 consists of 11 residues. Germline V lookup: CDR1 DFQATT, CDR2 SNEGSKA (reference sequence). This CDR3 is CSANLRGVYTF. Written as DNA, the CDR3 is TGCAGTGCGAATCTCAGGGGCGTCTACACCTTC.

This sequence joins TRBV20-1 and TRBJ1-4, with D possibly TRBD1 on 6 matching bases. CDR1 and CDR2 from the germline V gene are DFQATT and SNEGSKA (reference sequence). Trimming shortened V by 5 bases and J by 0 bases, and 13 bases separated the two germline ends. The length of the CDR3 is 15 residues. DNA of the CDR3: TGCAGTGCTCCTGGAGACAGGTCAACTAATGAAAAACTGTTTTTT. Amino acid sequence: CSAPGDRSTNEKLFF.

V gene TRBV15 combines with J gene TRBJ2-3, with 8 bases that match TRBD2. This CDR3 comprises 17 residues. The germline CDR1 and CDR2 sequences are LNHNV and YYDKDF (reference sequence). V was pared by 0 bases and J by 0 bases, with 5 bases of the junction left unmatched. The CDR3 loop reads CATSRDRGGGSTDTQYF. For the CDR3, the DNA is TGTGCCACCAGCAGAGATAGGGGCGGGGGGAGCACAGATACGCAGTATTTT.

The V gene is TRBV20-1, the J gene TRBJ2-3; 7 nucleotides agree with TRBD1. The CDR3 loop spans 14 amino acids. V shed 0 bases, J shed 3 bases, and the junction held 3 bases outside the gene matches. CDR1 is DFQATT and CDR2 is SNEGSKA in the germline V gene (reference sequence). CDR3 amino acids: CSARDNRGTDTQYF. DNA for the CDR3: TGCAGTGCTAGAGATAACAGGGGTACAGATACGCAGTATTTT.

This chain connects TRBV29-1 to TRBJ2-3; 7 bases match TRBD2. Germline lookup yields CDR1 SQVTM and CDR2 ANQGSEA. There are 13 residues in the CDR3. The V and J ends lost 0 bases and 3 bases, in that order; junction bases with no gene match: 0. CDR3 protein: CSVEEGGTDTQYF. The DNA of the CDR3 is TGCAGCGTTGAAGAGGGGGGGACAGATACGCAGTATTTT.

The rearrangement links TRBV25-1 to TRBJ1-2, with D perhaps TRBD1 (6 bases). V was cut by 8 bases and J by 8 bases, with 18 bases left in between. CDR1 is MGHDK and CDR2 is SYGVNS in the germline V gene. The CDR3 extends over 13 amino acids. CDR3 region: CASRHTGPGGYTF. The CDR3 DNA is TGTGCCAGCCGCCATACAGGGCCCGGGGGCTACACCTTC.

The chain is built from TRBV18 and TRBJ1-1; a weak D match, TRBD1 (5 bases). There are 15 residues in the CDR3. The V gene's germline CDR1 is KGHSH and CDR2 LQKENI. V lost 5 bases and J 1 base, leaving 14 bases between the germline ends. The CDR3 protein is CASSGKNGANTEAFF. CDR3 nucleotide sequence: TGTGCCAGCTCAGGGAAAAACGGGGCGAACACTGAAGCTTTCTTT.

The gene calls are TRBV11-3 and TRBJ2-1; maybe TRBD2 (6 bases). CDR3 length: 14 residues. Germline CDR1 SGHNT, CDR2 YENEEA. Deletions cut 6 bases from V and 4 bases from J, with 13 bases between. The CDR3 protein is CASSFGGSYNEQFF. Here the CDR3 DNA reads TGTGCCAGCAGTTTCGGGGGATCGTACAATGAGCAGTTCTTC.

CDR3 in amino acids: CASSQPLVKGSYEQYF. The CDR3 nucleotides are TGCGCCAGCAGCCAACCGCTGGTGAAGGGGTCCTACGAGCAGTACTTC. This sequence joins TRBV4-1 and TRBJ2-7; TRBD1 might be the D (5 bases). Looked up from germline, CDR1 is MGHRA and CDR2 is YSYEKL. The CDR3 is 16 amino acids. V gave up 2 bases and J gave up 1 base, with 15 bases separating them.